This is a list of T cell receptor beta chains from one sample in a study of CD8 T cells in Susac syndrome. TCRdb reanalysed the immunoSEQ multiplex PCR reads using MiXCR and keeps one entry per CDR3 protein. The table lists 150,000 to 200,000 distinct CDR3 sequences, just over 90% of them singletons. Source material: CD4+ T cells from PBMCs. These receptor sequences come from a human donor in good health. The CDR3 runs from the conserved cysteine through the conserved F or W. D genes are given only for firm matches. Not all rows give a size; the values are once, few, many and, for expanded clones, a class.

v_gene	j_gene	abundance	d_gene	CDR3nt	CDR3aa
TRBV3-1	TRBJ2-1	-	TRBD1	TGTGCCAGCAGCCAATGGGGACAGGGTTCCAATGAGCAGTTCTTC	CASSQWGQGSNEQFF
TRBV5-4	TRBJ2-2	once	-	TGTGCCAGCAGCCCATACGGGGGCCTGAACACCGGGGAGCTGTTTTTT	CASSPYGGLNTGELFF
TRBV20-1	TRBJ2-1	-	TRBD2	TGCAGTGCTCTAGCGGGGACGTACAATGAGCAGTTCTTC	CSALAGTYNEQFF
TRBV4-1	TRBJ2-1	once	-	TGCGCCAGCAGCCATCCGGGAAGGGGGAGCTACAATGAGCAGTTCTTC	CASSHPGRGSYNEQFF
TRBV15	TRBJ1-6	-	-	TGTGTCACCAGCAGACCTCCGGAGGAGGGTCACTCCTATAATTCACCCCTCCACTTT	CVTSRPPEEGHSYNSPLHF
TRBV29-1	TRBJ1-1	-	TRBD1	TGCAGCGTTGGACAGGGGCTGAACACTGAAGCTTTCTTT	CSVGQGLNTEAFF
TRBV5-1	TRBJ2-2	-	-	TGCGCCAGCTTCACCCGGACTGCCGGGACCGGGGAGCTGTTTTTT	CASFTRTAGTGELFF
TRBV7-2	TRBJ2-3	-	TRBD2	TGTGCCAGCAGCCGCTGGACTAGCGGGGGAACAGATACGCAGTATTTT	CASSRWTSGGTDTQYF
TRBV4-2	TRBJ2-1	-	TRBD2	TGTGCCAGCAGCCAAGAACCGGGGGGGAGCTCCTACAATGAGCAGTTCTTC	CASSQEPGGSSYNEQFF
TRBV3-1	TRBJ2-5	-	-	TGTGCCAGCAGCCGCGTAGGGGGGGGCGTACAGACCCAGTACTTC	CASSRVGGGVQTQYF
TRBV29-1	TRBJ2-6	-	-	TGCAGCGTTGGAGACTCTGGGGCCAACGTCCTGACTTTC	CSVGDSGANVLTF
TRBV10-3	TRBJ2-5	once	-	TGTGCCATCAGTGATAGGAGGGGCACTCAAGAGACCCAGTACTTC	CAISDRRGTQETQYF
TRBV24-1	TRBJ2-1	-	-	TGTGCCACTAGTAAGTACAATGAGCAGTTCTTC	CATSKYNEQFF
TRBV20-1	TRBJ1-5	-	-	TGCAGTGCTTCTCAGGGTTTCAATCAGCCCCAGCATTTT	CSASQGFNQPQHF
TRBV18	TRBJ2-7	-	-	TGTGCCAGCTCACCAAGGGGGTCGGGCTACGAGCAGTACTTC	CASSPRGSGYEQYF
TRBV6-5	TRBJ1-1	-	-	TGTGCCAGCAGACGGGGGCACACTGAAGCTTTCTTT	CASRRGHTEAFF
TRBV6-6	TRBJ2-7	once	-	TGTGCCAGCAGTTCGGCCGGACCGGCGGCCTCCTACGAGCAGTACTTC	CASSSAGPAASYEQYF
TRBV11-2	TRBJ1-2	-	-	TGTGCCAGCAGCCCACAGGATAACTATGGCTACACCTTC	CASSPQDNYGYTF
TRBV7-9	TRBJ2-1	-	-	TGTGCCAGCAGCGCGCGACTACTATCTGAGCAGTTCTTC	CASSARLLSEQFF
TRBV6-4	TRBJ2-2	once	-	TGTGCCAGATCACCTCGGTTCACCGGGGAGCTGTTTTTT	CARSPRFTGELFF
TRBV2	TRBJ1-6	-	-	TGTGCCAGCAGTTGGGGGGGAGCGGAAAATTCACCCCTCCACTTT	CASSWGGAENSPLHF
TRBV9	TRBJ2-7	-	-	TGTGCCAGCAGCGTAGAGGGACATTCCTACGAGCAGTACTTC	CASSVEGHSYEQYF
TRBV30	TRBJ2-3	-	-	TGTGCCTGGAGTGTACTCGATACGCAGTATTTT	CAWSVLDTQYF
TRBV5-4	TRBJ1-6	-	TRBD1	TGTGCCAGCAGCCGGGACAGGTCAAATTCACCCCTCCACTTT	CASSRDRSNSPLHF
TRBV29-1	TRBJ2-2	-	TRBD2	TGCAGCGTGCTGACTAGCGGAAACACCGGGGAGCTGTTTTTT	CSVLTSGNTGELFF
TRBV14	TRBJ1-2	-	TRBD1	TGTGCCAGCAGCCAATCCGGGACAGGGGGTCTCGGCTACACCTTC	CASSQSGTGGLGYTF
TRBV18	TRBJ2-7	-	TRBD1	TGTGCCAGCTCCCTGGGACAGGGCCCCTACGAGCAGTACTTC	CASSLGQGPYEQYF
TRBV5-1	TRBJ2-7	-	TRBD1	TGCGCCAGCAGTGGGACAGGTCGCTCCTACGAGCAGTACTTC	CASSGTGRSYEQYF
TRBV7-3	TRBJ2-4	-	-	TGTGCCAGCAGCTTGTCCCACGGGGCCAAAAACATTCAGTACTTC	CASSLSHGAKNIQYF
TRBV5-1	TRBJ2-5	-	TRBD2	TGCGCCAGCAGCTTCGGACTTTGGGGACTAGCCTCTGAGACCCAGTACTTC	CASSFGLWGLASETQYF
TRBV5-1	TRBJ1-1	-	TRBD1	TGCGCCAGCAGCTTGGGCATAACAGGGGGTACTGAAGCTTTCTTT	CASSLGITGGTEAFF
TRBV20-1	TRBJ2-7	-	TRBD2	TGCAGTGCTCTCCGCGGGGGTTCCTACGAGCAGTACTTC	CSALRGGSYEQYF
TRBV20-1	TRBJ2-3	-	-	TGCAGTGCCAAGATCTCTGGGCCAGATACGCAGTATTTT	CSAKISGPDTQYF
TRBV15	TRBJ2-7	-	-	TGTGCCACCAGCAGAGATAAACCGAGCGAGCAGTACTTC	CATSRDKPSEQYF
TRBV2	TRBJ2-3	-	-	TGTGCCAGCAGTGAGGGTAGCAGGGGAAGCACAGATACGCAGTATTTT	CASSEGSRGSTDTQYF
TRBV7-8	TRBJ2-2	-	-	TGTGCCAGCAGCGGTTTTCGCACCGGGGAGCTGTTTTTT	CASSGFRTGELFF
TRBV7-3	TRBJ2-2	-	-	TGTGCCAGCAGCACCTACACCGGGGAGCTGTTTTTT	CASSTYTGELFF
TRBV3-1	TRBJ2-7	-	-	TGTGCCAGCAGCCAAGGACTAGGGAAGTACTTC	CASSQGLGKYF
TRBV6-6	TRBJ1-4	-	TRBD1	TGTGCCAGCAGTCTCGGGACAGGGGGCCGAAAACTGTTTTTT	CASSLGTGGRKLFF
TRBV5-1	TRBJ2-5	-	-	TGCGCCAGCAGCTTGGGAGATCAAGAGACCCAGTACTTC	CASSLGDQETQYF
TRBV15	TRBJ2-5	-	-	TGTGCCACCAGCAGAGATCTGACAGAGACCCAGTACTTC	CATSRDLTETQYF
TRBV30	TRBJ1-3	-	-	TGTGCCTGGAGTGAGGGCACCGACCTCTCTGGAAACACCATATATTTT	CAWSEGTDLSGNTIYF
TRBV15	TRBJ1-3	-	-	TGTGCCACCAGCAGAGGGGCCTCAGGCACCATATATTTT	CATSRGASGTIYF
TRBV7-9	TRBJ1-2	-	TRBD1	TGTGCCAGCAGCTTAATGAGGGGGACAGAATCCTTCTATGGCTACACCTTC	CASSLMRGTESFYGYTF